This T cell receptor (beta chain) was identified in a study of OX40 agonist ivuxolimab in advanced cancers. Blood got drawn at baseline, again on cycle 4 day 1, and then on cycle 7 day 1. Clones were read by immunoSEQ multiplex PCR, and TCRdb kept only the in-frame ones, dropping some. The sample shows some 110,000 clones, around 92% of them seen only once. Germline assignment: CDR1 SGHNT and CDR2 YYREEE (reference sequence). The CDR3 contains 15 residues. V lost 3 bases to trimming and J lost 2 bases, with 14 bases between them. This TCR was recovered from an adult with an advanced solid tumor such as melanoma, head and neck, liver or kidney cancer. Material: CD4+ or CD8+ T cells sorted from blood, obtained in a trial of the OX40 agonist ivuxolimab. This chain links TRBV5-4 with TRBJ1-1; D is possibly TRBD1 (6 bases). The CDR3 reads CASSSLQGTNTEAFF. The DNA for the CDR3 is TGTGCCAGCAGCTCGCTACAGGGAACAAACACTGAAGCTTTCTTT.